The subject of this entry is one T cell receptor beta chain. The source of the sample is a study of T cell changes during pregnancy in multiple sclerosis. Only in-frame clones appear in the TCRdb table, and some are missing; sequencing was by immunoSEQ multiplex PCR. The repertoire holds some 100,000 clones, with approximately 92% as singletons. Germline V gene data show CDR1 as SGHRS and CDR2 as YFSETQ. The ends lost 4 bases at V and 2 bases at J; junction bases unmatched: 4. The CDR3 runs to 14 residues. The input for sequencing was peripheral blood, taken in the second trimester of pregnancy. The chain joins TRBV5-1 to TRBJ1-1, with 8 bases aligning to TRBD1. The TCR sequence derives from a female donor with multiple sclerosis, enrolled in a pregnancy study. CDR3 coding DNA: TGCGCCAGCAGCGCGACAGGGGCCAACACTGAAGCTTTCTTT. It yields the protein CASSATGANTEAFF.